This T cell receptor beta chain was profiled in a study of glioma-infiltrating T cells after dendritic cell vaccination. Primers: 60 V beta forward and 13 J beta reverse. Profiling relied on immunoSEQ multiplex PCR, and the TCRdb table lists in-frame clones only, not all of them. The table has nearly 85,000 clones, about 90% seen once. None of the glioblastoma patients had an isocitrate dehydrogenase mutation. With V trimmed by 6 bases and J by 6 bases, 13 bases remained unmatched. The CDR3 loop spans 15 amino acids. Germline CDR1 ENHRY, CDR2 SYGVKD. This sequence originates from a human donor with glioblastoma. V gene TRBV10-3 combines with J gene TRBJ2-7; 8 positions agree with TRBD2. The specimen was blood, collected before dendritic cell vaccination. The CDR3 loop is CAISLRDTGGGEQYF. CDR3 DNA: TGTGCCATCAGCCTCCGGGACACCGGGGGGGGCGAGCAGTACTTC.